The present T cell receptor beta chain was sequenced within a study of beta chain features in type 1 diabetes. General study points: The naive, central memory and Treg TCRB repertoires looked more alike in patients than they did in healthy donors. TCRB CDR3s from Type 1 diabetes patients were moderately but significantly shorter in all four CD4+ subsets. Patients and controls would share equally any PCR tilt toward shorter templates.

Details on this clone: The antigen is undetermined.

There was one heparinised blood draw per donor, averaging around 0.11 L. V lost 6 bases to trimming and J lost 1 base; unmatched junction nucleotides: 8. CDR3 size: 16 residues. Germline lookup yields CDR1 KGHSH and CDR2 LQKENI. All of the isolated RNA was reverse transcribed, so expressed TCRB transcripts were sequenced. Approximately 3.5 million reads was the average for naive, central memory and regulatory T cell samples. TCRdb's table, derived via immunoSEQ multiplex PCR, lists solely in-frame clones and lacks some. The sample holds some 170,000 clones, about 63% seen once. The gene calls are TRBV18 and TRBJ1-1; 10 nucleotides agree with TRBD1. The source is a young man with type 1 diabetes. Sequenced sample: naive CD4+ T cells from blood. The CDR3, as DNA: TGTGCCAGCTCGCCGGGACAGGGGACCTCGAACACTGAAGCTTTCTTT. Translation: CASSPGQGTSNTEAFF. The whole variable domain, filled in from reference TRBV18 and TRBJ1-1, reads NAGVMQNPRHLVRRRGQEARLRCSPMKGHSHVYWYRQLPEEGLKFMVYLQKENIIDESGMPKERFSAEFPKEGPSILRIQQVVRGDSAAYFCASSPGQGTSNTEAFFGQGTRLTVV.